This TCR beta chain appears in the sequencing data of a study of shared clonotypes between healthy human individuals. Findings of the study overall: Sampling was confined to blood; repertoires within tissues likely differ.

The table came from immunoSEQ multiplex PCR; TCRdb's copy has only in-frame clones and leaves some out. The table has approximately 2,000,000 clones, approximately 90% seen once. On this clone: Its antigen is unidentified. Other DNA sequences in the same sample also yield this CDR3.

Material: naive CD4+ T cells from PBMCs. Sample subset: CD45RA+ positively selected. This receptor was identified in a man younger than 35 in good health. Some clones in this sample may be carry-over from other donors' samples.

The DNA for the CDR3 is TGCGCCAGCAGCTCTACAGGGACTAATGAAAAACTGTTTTTT. Amino acids: CASSSTGTNEKLFF. V and J are TRBV5-1 and TRBJ1-4; TRBD1 is a possible D gene (6 bases). The V end was cut by 3 bases, the J end by 2 bases, with 8 bases between. There are 14 residues in the CDR3. Germline V gives CDR1 SGHRS, CDR2 YFSETQ.